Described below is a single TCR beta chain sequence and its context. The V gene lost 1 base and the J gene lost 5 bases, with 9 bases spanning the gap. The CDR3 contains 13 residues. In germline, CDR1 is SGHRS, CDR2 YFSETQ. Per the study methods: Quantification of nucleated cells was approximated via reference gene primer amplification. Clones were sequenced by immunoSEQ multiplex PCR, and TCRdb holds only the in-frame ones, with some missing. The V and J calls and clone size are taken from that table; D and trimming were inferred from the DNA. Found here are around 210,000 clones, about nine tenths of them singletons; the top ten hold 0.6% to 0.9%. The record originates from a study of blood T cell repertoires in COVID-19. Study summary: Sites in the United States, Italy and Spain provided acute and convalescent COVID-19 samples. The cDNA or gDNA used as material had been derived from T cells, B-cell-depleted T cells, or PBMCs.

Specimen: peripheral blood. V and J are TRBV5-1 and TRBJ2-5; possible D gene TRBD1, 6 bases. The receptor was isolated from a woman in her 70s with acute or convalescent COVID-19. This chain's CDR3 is CASSLTGYETQYF. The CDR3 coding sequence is TGCGCCAGCAGCTTGACAGGGTATGAGACCCAGTACTTC.